This entry concerns a single T cell receptor beta chain. Antigen: not known. Germline trimming cut 6 bases from V and 3 bases from J; bases unmatched to any gene: 8. CDR3 length: 15 residues. Germline-derived CDR1 and CDR2 are MNHNS and SASEGT. Produced via immunoSEQ multiplex PCR; TCRdb's table is partial and in-frame only. The sample lists 15,000 to 20,000 clones, approximately 80% occurring once. This sample is part of a study of lymphopenia after photon versus proton radiotherapy. Findings and caveats of the study: Authors raise, but do not show, better survival with proton therapy. In patients who died, overall survival fell as post-nadir TCR diversity dropped more. After lymphocyte nadir, photon-treated repertoires showed oligoclonal expansion, especially CD8+ Temra. Photon-treated patients lost naive T cells and TCR diversity; proton-treated stayed stable.

The input for sequencing was peripheral blood, taken from a patient treated with proton-based radiotherapy. The clonotype was recovered from a man in his 70s with pancreatic cancer. The chain joins TRBV6-1 to TRBJ1-1, with TRBD1 matching 9 bases. CDR3 coding DNA: TGTGCCAGCAGCAGCCCCGGACAGGGGTACACTGAAGCTTTCTTT. It specifies CASSSPGQGYTEAFF.